This is a list of T cell receptor beta chains from one sample in a study of patients and donors after allogeneic stem cell transplantation. TCRdb recomputed calls from the RT-PCR reads with MiXCR, one row per CDR3 protein. The table shows 400,000 to 500,000 distinct CDR3 sequences, with 16% occurring only once. Sequencing was performed on blood, either unsorted or a sorted T cell fraction (not recorded which). The source of these receptors is a human donor who was either an allogeneic HSCT recipient or a stem cell or donor lymphocyte infusion donor (not recorded which). It is not recorded whose cells these are; they may come from a transplant donor. Each CDR3 is given with its conserved first and last residue. The D gene is left open where the match is weak. Clone sizes are given selectively: once, few, many, or a class where the clone is expanded.

clone size	V gene	CDR3 length	D gene	J gene	CDR3 protein	CDR3 DNA
-	TRBV6-5	17	TRBD1	TRBJ1-5	CASSYSGQIISNQPQHF	TGTGCCAGCAGTTACTCGGGACAGATTATTAGCAATCAGCCCCAGCATTTT
few	TRBV24-1	12	-	TRBJ1-2	CATSDFFYGYTF	TGTGCCACCAGTGACTTCTTCTATGGCTACACCTTC
few	TRBV29-1	14	TRBD1	TRBJ2-3	CSAWTGRFLDTQYF	TGCAGCGCCTGGACAGGGCGGTTTTTGGATACGCAGTATTTT
many	TRBV12-3/TRBV12-4	16	TRBD1	TRBJ2-2	CASSLGTGGQDGELFF	TGTGCCAGCAGTCTCGGGACAGGGGGCCAGGACGGGGAGCTGTTTTTT
-	TRBV11-3	14	-	TRBJ2-3	CASSLSQSTDTQYF	TGTGCCAGCAGCTTATCACAAAGCACAGATACGCAGTATTTT
-	TRBV30	16	-	TRBJ1-5	CAWRDPSGALNQPQHF	TGTGCCTGGAGGGACCCGTCCGGGGCCCTCAATCAGCCCCAGCATTTT
-	TRBV19	14	-	TRBJ1-1	CASSIGTLNTEAFF	TGTGCCAGTAGTATCGGGACCTTGAACACTGAAGCTTTCTTT
few	TRBV5-8	14	TRBD1	TRBJ1-2	CASSPLGQGSLYTF	TGTGCCAGCAGCCCCCTCGGACAGGGGTCCCTCTATACCTTC
many	TRBV7-9	14	-	TRBJ2-2	CASTGLGVTGELFF	TGTGCCAGCACGGGATTGGGGGTCACCGGGGAGCTGTTTTTT
-	TRBV4-3	18	TRBD2	TRBJ2-1	CASSQDEVAGAPYNEQFF	TGCGCCAGCAGCCAAGATGAGGTAGCGGGGGCCCCCTACAATGAGCAGTTCTTC
many	TRBV13	12	-	TRBJ2-2	CASSFITGELFF	TGTGCCAGCAGCTTCATTACCGGGGAGCTGTTTTTT
few	TRBV7-8	19	TRBD1	TRBJ1-5	CASSPLGWHSGQGDQPQHF	TGTGCCAGCAGCCCGTTAGGATGGCATTCGGGACAGGGCGATCAGCCCCAGCATTTT
few	TRBV24-1	17	-	TRBJ2-7	CATTLQPGSNLLYEQYF	TGTGCCACCACCTTACAACCGGGTAGCAACCTTCTCTACGAGCAGTACTTC
few	TRBV6-7	16	-	TRBJ1-4	CASSYTEGRLNEKLFF	TGTGCCAGCAGTTACACCGAGGGACGTCTTAATGAAAAACTGTTTTTT
many	TRBV12-3/TRBV12-4	13	-	TRBJ2-7	CASSSRGSYEQYF	TGTGCCAGCAGTTCACGGGGATCCTACGAGCAGTACTTC
-	TRBV20-1	14	TRBD1	TRBJ2-1	CSTTGTERYNEQFF	TGCAGTACCACCGGGACAGAGCGCTACAATGAGCAGTTCTTC
-	TRBV4-2	16	-	TRBJ2-2	CASSQDGRGNTGELFF	TGTGCCAGCAGCCAAGATGGCAGGGGAAACACCGGGGAGCTGTTTTTT
-	TRBV7-9	14	-	TRBJ1-1	CASSLQPRDPEAFF	TGTGCCAGCAGCTTGCAGCCCCGGGACCCTGAAGCTTTCTTT
-	TRBV28	14	TRBD2	TRBJ2-3	CASSGLAGAATQYF	TGTGCCAGCAGTGGACTAGCGGGAGCGGCTACGCAGTATTTT
-	TRBV20-1	15	TRBD2	TRBJ2-7	CSATGRLAGNYEQYF	TGCAGTGCTACCGGGAGACTAGCGGGGAACTACGAGCAGTACTTC
many	TRBV12-3/TRBV12-4	13	-	TRBJ2-7	CASSLRVPYEQYF	TGTGCCAGCAGTTTACGGGTTCCCTACGAGCAGTACTTC
-	TRBV11-3	14	-	TRBJ1-1	CASSFKRRNTEAFF	TGTGCCAGCAGCTTTAAAAGGCGTAACACTGAAGCTTTCTTT
once	TRBV12-3/TRBV12-4	15	TRBD2	TRBJ2-1	CATSLGLAESNEQFF	TGTGCCACCAGTTTGGGACTAGCCGAATCCAATGAGCAGTTCTTC
many	TRBV7-9	13	-	TRBJ1-1	CACTHIMNTEAFF	TGTGCCTGCACACATATCATGAACACTGAAGCTTTCTTT
few	TRBV6-5	15	-	TRBJ2-3	CASSYSTVSTDTQYF	TGTGCCAGCAGTTACTCGACAGTCAGCACAGATACGCAGTATTTT
-	TRBV4-3	18	-	TRBJ1-1	CASSPSVVFVGMNTEAFF	TGCGCCAGCAGCCCTTCTGTAGTATTTGTCGGTATGAACACTGAAGCTTTCTTT
-	TRBV11-2	16	TRBD1	TRBJ1-2	CASSPDRGMPNYGYTF	TGTGCCAGCAGCCCCGACAGGGGGATGCCTAACTATGGCTACACCTTC
few	TRBV2	13	-	TRBJ1-2	CASSERENKGYTF	TGTGCCAGCAGCGAACGCGAAAACAAGGGCTACACCTTC
few	TRBV6-5	16	TRBD2	TRBJ2-1	CASSYSVSSGYNEQFF	TGTGCCAGCAGTTACTCCGTCTCTAGCGGTTACAATGAGCAGTTCTTC
-	TRBV2	14	TRBD1	TRBJ2-7	CASRTGQGTYEQYF	TGTGCCAGCAGAACGGGACAGGGGACCTACGAGCAGTACTTC
-	TRBV6-1	18	TRBD2	TRBJ2-3	CASSPLTSGNTLTDTQYF	TGTGCCAGCAGTCCTTTGACTAGCGGGAACACTCTGACAGATACGCAGTATTTT
-	TRBV27	16	-	TRBJ1-6	CASSWGFGSYNSPLHF	TGTGCCAGCAGTTGGGGGTTCGGCTCCTATAATTCACCCCTCCACTTT
-	TRBV9	13	-	TRBJ1-1	CASSDGPNTEAFF	TGTGCCAGCAGCGATGGACCTAACACTGAAGCTTTCTTT
few	TRBV11-2	15	-	TRBJ2-7	CASSRGTPSSYEQYF	TGTGCCAGCAGCCGCGGGACGCCCAGCTCCTACGAGCAGTACTTC
-	TRBV7-9	17	-	TRBJ1-4	CASSSTIAGRTNEKLFF	TGTGCCAGCAGCTCCACCATTGCGGGGCGCACTAATGAAAAACTGTTTTTT
-	TRBV5-1	15	TRBD2	TRBJ2-2	CASSLGTSGNGELFF	TGCGCCAGCAGCCTAGGGACTAGCGGGAACGGGGAGCTGTTTTTT
few	TRBV5-1	16	TRBD1	TRBJ2-7	CASSLLTGAPYYEQYF	TGCGCCAGCAGCTTGCTGACAGGGGCCCCATACTACGAGCAGTACTTC
-	TRBV18	16	-	TRBJ2-3	CASSPVTGILADTQYF	TGTGCCAGCTCACCAGTTACGGGGATCCTGGCAGATACGCAGTATTTT
-	TRBV18	13	-	TRBJ1-1	CASSPTGGAEAFF	TGTGCCAGCTCACCTACCGGAGGCGCTGAAGCTTTCTTT
few	TRBV5-1	14	-	TRBJ2-7	CASSPKGLGNEQYF	TGCGCCAGCAGCCCTAAGGGGCTCGGGAACGAGCAGTACTTC
few	TRBV20-1	14	-	TRBJ2-2	CSATGTPNTGELFF	TGCAGTGCAACCGGGACACCGAACACCGGGGAGCTGTTTTTT